The 10 T cell receptor beta chains in this list originate from one sample, sequenced in a study of blood T cell repertoires in COVID-19. Sequencing used immunoSEQ multiplex PCR; TCRdb keeps in-frame clones, though not all of them. The profile covers about 55,000 clones, with more than 80% appearing a single time and 15% to 20% taken by the ten largest. The sequenced sample consisted of peripheral blood. Receptor source: a human donor in a cohort sampled during active COVID-19.

This clone has ten or more counts. The chain is built from TRBV13 and TRBJ2-3; 16 bases match TRBD2. V lost 11 bases to trimming and J lost 1 base; unmatched junction nucleotides: 12. Germline V CDR1 and CDR2: PRHDT, FYEKMQ (reference sequence). There are 18 residues in the CDR3. The DNA of the CDR3 is TGTGCCCCCAGCTTAACGGGGACTAGCGGGGGGGGCACAGATACGCAGTATTTT. Translation: CAPSLTGTSGGGTDTQYF.

The J gene is TRBJ2-2, the V gene TRBV5-6; a possible D gene is TRBD1 (6 bases). V was pared by 4 bases and J by 0 bases, with 10 bases between. The CDR3 is 15 amino acids. In germline, CDR1 is SGHDT, CDR2 YYEEEE. The CDR3 loop is CASSPKGANTGELFF. Here the CDR3 DNA reads TGTGCCAGCAGCCCGAAGGGGGCGAACACCGGGGAGCTGTTTTTT.

The chain links TRBV5-5 to TRBJ1-5; D ambiguous. The CDR3 loop spans 15 amino acids. The V end lost 2 bases, the J end lost 4 bases, and 13 bases lay between the germline ends. Germline assignment: CDR1 SGHKS and CDR2 YYEKEE (reference sequence). CDR3 in amino acids: CASSFGSAGNQPQHF. In DNA, the CDR3 is TGTGCCAGCAGCTTTGGGTCGGCCGGGAATCAGCCCCAGCATTTT.

V gene TRBV5-1 combines with J gene TRBJ2-7, with TRBD2 matching 8 bases. The germline CDR1 and CDR2 sequences are SGHRS and YFSETQ. CDR3 length equals 14 residues. Trimming removed 4 bases from V and 5 bases from J; junction bases left unmatched: 8. The CDR3 nucleotides read TGCGCCAGCAGCCCGGGAGTAGCGGGAAACGAGCAGTACTTC. Protein sequence: CASSPGVAGNEQYF.

The chain combines TRBV18 with TRBJ1-4, with TRBD1 matching 7 bases. V lost 2 bases and J lost 8; bases outside the gene matches: 8. The CDR3 is made up of 15 amino acids. Germline CDR1 KGHSH, CDR2 LQKENI. CDR3 amino acids: CASSPRRGREEKLFF. CDR3 DNA sequence: TGTGCCAGCTCACCAAGGAGGGGGCGGGAAGAAAAACTGTTTTTT.

The genes are TRBV2 and TRBJ2-7; TRBD1 might be the D (6 bases). Trimming removed 7 bases at V and 3 bases at J, with 16 bases between. Looked up from germline, CDR1 is SNHLY and CDR2 is FYNNEI. The length of the CDR3 is 14 residues. CDR3 loop: CASTPEGTSYEQYF. DNA for the CDR3: TGTGCCAGCACCCCAGAGGGGACAAGCTACGAGCAGTACTTC.

The rearrangement uses TRBV24-1 and TRBJ2-2; tentatively, D is TRBD2 (6 bases). V was trimmed by 0 bases and J by 7 bases, leaving 14 bases between them. The CDR3 loop spans 16 amino acids. In germline, CDR1 is KGHDR, CDR2 SFDVKD. Here the CDR3 DNA reads TGTGCCACCAGTGATTTGCTCGGGGGAATTGACGGGGAGCTGTTTTTT. Residues: CATSDLLGGIDGELFF.

The chain links TRBV2 to TRBJ2-7, with TRBD1 as a possible D gene (5 bases). Trimming took 3 bases from V and 0 from J, leaving 6 bases between them. Germline assignment: CDR1 SNHLY and CDR2 FYNNEI. CDR3 length: 13 amino acids. The chain's CDR3 is CASSEQGSYEQYF. Written as DNA, the CDR3 is TGTGCCAGCAGTGAGCAGGGCTCCTACGAGCAGTACTTC.

The genes are TRBV2 and TRBJ2-3; 8 bases are shared with TRBD1. The CDR3 covers 14 residues. Germline CDR1 is SNHLY and CDR2 is FYNNEI. V shed 7 bases and J 5 bases; nucleotides not matched to a gene: 8. The CDR3 sequence is CASNRQGSVDTQYF. CDR3 coding DNA: TGTGCCAGCAATCGACAGGGGTCAGTAGATACGCAGTATTTT.

V and J are TRBV6-1 and TRBJ1-3; D is unresolved. The germline V gene has CDR1 MNHNS and CDR2 SASEGT. The CDR3 covers 13 residues. V lost 3 bases, J lost 1 base, and 4 bases lay in between. CDR3 in amino acids: CASSETSGNTIYF. The CDR3 DNA follows: TGTGCCAGCAGTGAGACATCTGGAAACACCATATATTTT.